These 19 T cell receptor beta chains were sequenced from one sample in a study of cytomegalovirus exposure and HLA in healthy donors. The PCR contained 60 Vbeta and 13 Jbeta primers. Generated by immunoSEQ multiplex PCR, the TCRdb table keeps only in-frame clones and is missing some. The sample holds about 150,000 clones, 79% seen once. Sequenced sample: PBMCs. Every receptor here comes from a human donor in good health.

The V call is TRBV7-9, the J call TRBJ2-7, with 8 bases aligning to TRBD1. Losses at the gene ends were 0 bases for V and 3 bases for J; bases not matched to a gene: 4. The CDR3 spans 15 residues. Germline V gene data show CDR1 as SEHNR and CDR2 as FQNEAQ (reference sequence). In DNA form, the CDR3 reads TGTGCCAGCAGCTTAGCGGGACAGGTGAGCTACGAGCAGTACTTC. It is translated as CASSLAGQVSYEQYF.

In DNA, the CDR3 is TGTGCCACCAGCAGAGAACAGGGATTCTATAGCAATCAGCCCCAGCATTTT. This codes for CATSREQGFYSNQPQHF. The V and J genes are TRBV15 and TRBJ1-5; D may be TRBD1 (6 bases). V lost 0 bases and J 0 bases, leaving 12 bases between the germline ends. The V gene's germline CDR1 is LNHNV and CDR2 YYDKDF (reference sequence). The CDR3 runs to 17 residues.

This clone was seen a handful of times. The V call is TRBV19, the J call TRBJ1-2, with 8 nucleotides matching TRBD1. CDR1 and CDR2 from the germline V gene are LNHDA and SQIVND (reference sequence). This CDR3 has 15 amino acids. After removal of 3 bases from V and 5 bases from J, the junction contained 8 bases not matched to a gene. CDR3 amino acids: CASSIATGVEYGYTF. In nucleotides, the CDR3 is TGTGCCAGTAGTATCGCGACAGGGGTTGAATATGGCTACACCTTC.

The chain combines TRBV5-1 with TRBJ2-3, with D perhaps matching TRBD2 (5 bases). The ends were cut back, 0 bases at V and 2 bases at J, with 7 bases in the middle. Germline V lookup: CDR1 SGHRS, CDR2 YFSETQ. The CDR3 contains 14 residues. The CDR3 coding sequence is TGCGCCAGCAGCTTGGGCGGGTACACAGATACGCAGTATTTT. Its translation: CASSLGGYTDTQYF.

The CDR3: CASSLDRAGDTEAFF. CDR3 in DNA: TGTGCCAGCAGCCTAGACAGGGCTGGTGACACTGAAGCTTTCTTT. J is TRBJ1-1 and V is TRBV28; TRBD1 aligns across 7 bases. V shed 6 bases, J shed 3 bases, and the junction held 10 bases outside the gene matches. The CDR3 has 15 amino acids. Germline CDR1 MDHEN, CDR2 SYDVKM.

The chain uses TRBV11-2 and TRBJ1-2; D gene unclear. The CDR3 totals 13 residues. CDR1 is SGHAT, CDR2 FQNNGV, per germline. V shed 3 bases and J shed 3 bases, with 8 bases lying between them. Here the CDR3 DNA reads TGTGCCAGCAGCTTGGGCAGTTACTATGGCTACACCTTC. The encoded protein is CASSLGSYYGYTF. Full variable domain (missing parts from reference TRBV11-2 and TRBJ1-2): EAGVAQSPRYKIIEKRQSVAFWCNPISGHATLYWYQQILGQGPKLLIQFQNNGVVDDSQLPKDRFSAERLKGVDSTLKIQPAKLEDSAVYLCASSLGSYYGYTFGSGTRLTVV.

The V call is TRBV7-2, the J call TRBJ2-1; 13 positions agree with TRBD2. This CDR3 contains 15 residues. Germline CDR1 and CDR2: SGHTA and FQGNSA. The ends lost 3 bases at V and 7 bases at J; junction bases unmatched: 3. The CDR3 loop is CASSFPGLAGNEQFF. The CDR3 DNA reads TGTGCCAGCAGCTTTCCGGGACTAGCGGGAAATGAGCAGTTCTTC.

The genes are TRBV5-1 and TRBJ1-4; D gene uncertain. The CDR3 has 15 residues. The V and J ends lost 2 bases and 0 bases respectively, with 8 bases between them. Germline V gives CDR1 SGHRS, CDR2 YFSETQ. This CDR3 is CASSFDPATNEKLFF. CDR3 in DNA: TGCGCCAGCAGCTTTGATCCAGCAACTAATGAAAAACTGTTTTTT.

Written as DNA, the CDR3 is TGCGCCAGCAGCTTGGTTGGAGGGGGCGCGGAGCAGTACTTC. It is translated as CASSLVGGGAEQYF. The chain uses TRBV5-1 and TRBJ2-5; perhaps TRBD1 as D (7 bases). Deletions cut 0 bases from V and 11 bases from J, with 17 bases between. There are 14 residues in the CDR3. Germline V gene data show CDR1 as SGHRS and CDR2 as YFSETQ.

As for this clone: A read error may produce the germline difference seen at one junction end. This chain's CDR3 is CASSSPGQGYIEQFF. The CDR3 DNA follows: TGTGCCAGCAGCTCTCCGGGACAGGGGTACATTGAGCAGTTCTTC. The chain recombines TRBV7-9 with TRBJ2-1; TRBD1 agrees at 10 bases. From germline, CDR1 is SEHNR and CDR2 FQNEAQ (reference sequence). The CDR3 has 15 amino acids.

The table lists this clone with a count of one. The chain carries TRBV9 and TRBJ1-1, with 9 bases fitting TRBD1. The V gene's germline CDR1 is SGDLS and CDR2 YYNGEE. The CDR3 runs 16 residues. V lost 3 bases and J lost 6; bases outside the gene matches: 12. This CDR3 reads CASSGKTGGVIAEAFF. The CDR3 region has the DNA TGTGCCAGCAGCGGAAAGACAGGGGGAGTTATCGCTGAAGCTTTCTTT.

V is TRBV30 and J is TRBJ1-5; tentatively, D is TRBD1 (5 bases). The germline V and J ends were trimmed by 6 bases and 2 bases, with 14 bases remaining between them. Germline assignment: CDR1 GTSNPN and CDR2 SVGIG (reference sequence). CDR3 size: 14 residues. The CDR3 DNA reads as TGTGCCTGCCAAGCAGGGTACGGCAATCAGCCCCAGCATTTT. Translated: CACQAGYGNQPQHF.

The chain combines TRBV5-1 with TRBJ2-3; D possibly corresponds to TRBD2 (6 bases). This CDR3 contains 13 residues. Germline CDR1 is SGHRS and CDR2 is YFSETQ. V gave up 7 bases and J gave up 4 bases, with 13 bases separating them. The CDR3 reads CASGTWGADTQYF. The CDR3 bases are TGCGCCAGCGGAACATGGGGGGCAGATACGCAGTATTTT. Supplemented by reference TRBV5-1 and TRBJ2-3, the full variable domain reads KAGVTQTPRYLIKTRGQQVTLSCSPISGHRSVSWYQQTPGQGLQFLFEYFSETQRNKGNFPGRFSGRQFSNSRSEMNVSTLELGDSALYLCASGTWGADTQYFGPGTRLTVL.

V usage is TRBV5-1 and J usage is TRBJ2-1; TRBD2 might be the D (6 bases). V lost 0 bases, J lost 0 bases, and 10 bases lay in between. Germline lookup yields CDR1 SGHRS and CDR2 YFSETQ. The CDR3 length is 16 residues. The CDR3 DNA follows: TGCGCCAGCAGCTTGGTTGCGGGGAACTCCTACAATGAGCAGTTCTTC. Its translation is CASSLVAGNSYNEQFF. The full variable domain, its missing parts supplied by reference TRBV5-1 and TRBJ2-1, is KAGVTQTPRYLIKTRGQQVTLSCSPISGHRSVSWYQQTPGQGLQFLFEYFSETQRNKGNFPGRFSGRQFSNSRSEMNVSTLELGDSALYLCASSLVAGNSYNEQFFGPGTRLTVL.

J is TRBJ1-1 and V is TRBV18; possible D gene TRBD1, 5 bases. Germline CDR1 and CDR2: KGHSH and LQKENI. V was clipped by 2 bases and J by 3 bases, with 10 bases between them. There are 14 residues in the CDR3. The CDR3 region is CASSPIAGDTEAFF. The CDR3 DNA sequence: TGTGCCAGCTCACCAATCGCGGGGGACACTGAAGCTTTCTTT.

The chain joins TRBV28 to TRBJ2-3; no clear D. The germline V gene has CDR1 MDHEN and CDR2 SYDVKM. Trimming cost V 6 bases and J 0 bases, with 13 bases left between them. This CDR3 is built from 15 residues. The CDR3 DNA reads TGTGCCAGCAGCCGGCGCACAGTTAGCACAGATACGCAGTATTTT. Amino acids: CASSRRTVSTDTQYF.

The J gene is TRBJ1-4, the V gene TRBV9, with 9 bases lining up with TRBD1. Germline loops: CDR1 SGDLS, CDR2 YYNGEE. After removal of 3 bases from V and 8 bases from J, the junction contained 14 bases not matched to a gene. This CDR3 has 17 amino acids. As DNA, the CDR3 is TGTGCCAGCAGCGCGCCTTTAACCGGGACAGGGAGGGAAAAACTGTTTTTT. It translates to CASSAPLTGTGREKLFF. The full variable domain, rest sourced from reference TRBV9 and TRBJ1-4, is DSGVTQTPKHLITATGQRVTLRCSPRSGDLSVYWYQQSLDQGLQFLIQYYNGEERAKGNILERFSAQQFPDLHSELNLSSLELGDSALYFCASSAPLTGTGREKLFFGSGTQLSVL.

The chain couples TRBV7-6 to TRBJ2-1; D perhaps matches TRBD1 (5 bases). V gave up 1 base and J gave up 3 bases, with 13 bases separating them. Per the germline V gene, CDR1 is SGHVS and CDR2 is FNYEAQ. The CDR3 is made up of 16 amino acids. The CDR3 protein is CASSLGGQPHYNEQFF. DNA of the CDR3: TGTGCCAGCAGCTTAGGTGGACAACCCCACTACAATGAGCAGTTCTTC.

The CDR3 spells CASSELAGVQETQYF. The CDR3 DNA follows: TGTGCCAGCAGTGAACTAGCGGGGGTACAAGAGACCCAGTACTTC. The chain uses TRBV6-1 and TRBJ2-5, with 10 nucleotides matching TRBD2. Per germline, CDR1 MNHNS and CDR2 SASEGT. CDR3 size: 15 residues. The ends lost 2 bases at V and 2 bases at J; junction bases unmatched: 2.